A single sample is the source of the 8 T cell receptor beta chains below, sequenced in a study of beta chain features in type 1 diabetes. Broader study findings: Among patients with Type 1 diabetes, TCRB CDR3s were moderately but significantly shorter in every one of the four CD4+ subsets.

Their antigen targets remain unknown. Reverse transcription of all isolated RNA meant that expressed TCRB transcripts were sequenced. Profiled with immunoSEQ multiplex PCR; TCRdb holds only in-frame clones, not every one. The data show 300,000 to 400,000 clones, about 10% seen once. Source material: central memory CD4+ T cells from blood. These receptors all come from a man younger than 45 with type 1 diabetes.

This clone was counted ten times or more. The V gene is TRBV28, the J gene TRBJ1-2, with no clear D. Germline V gives CDR1 MDHEN, CDR2 SYDVKM. Deletions cut 10 bases from V and 6 bases from J, with 15 bases between. The length of the CDR3 is 12 residues. For the CDR3, the DNA is TGTGCCATTGGACCTGAGGCGAATGGCTACACCTTC. Translated, it gives CAIGPEANGYTF.

In its sample, this clone was seen a few times. The V and J genes are TRBV5-4 and TRBJ2-3; 10 positions agree with TRBD2. The CDR3 is made up of 15 amino acids. Germline V gene lookup returns CDR1 SGHNT and CDR2 YYREEE (reference sequence). The V segment lost 10 bases and the J segment 1 base; nucleotides outside the gene matches: 9. In DNA form, the CDR3 reads TGTGCCTACCATTGGGGGACTAGCGGCACAGATACGCAGTATTTT. It codes for CAYHWGTSGTDTQYF.

This clone has a handful of counts. This chain's CDR3 is CASSFGTLGSQETQYF. CDR3 nucleotide sequence: TGCGCCAGCAGCTTCGGGACTCTTGGTAGTCAAGAGACCCAGTACTTC. This chain connects TRBV5-1 to TRBJ2-5; the D gene is possibly TRBD2 (6 bases). The V and J ends lost 2 bases and 2 bases respectively, with 16 bases between them. The CDR3 extends over 16 amino acids. Germline V gene lookup returns CDR1 SGHRS and CDR2 YFSETQ. Variable domain in full (rest from reference TRBV5-1 and TRBJ2-5): KAGVTQTPRYLIKTRGQQVTLSCSPISGHRSVSWYQQTPGQGLQFLFEYFSETQRNKGNFPGRFSGRQFSNSRSEMNVSTLELGDSALYLCASSFGTLGSQETQYFGPGTRLLVL.

The chain has TRBV6-5 and TRBJ2-7; D ambiguous. Germline CDR1 MNHEY, CDR2 SVGAGI. Trimming stripped 6 bases from V and 2 bases from J, with 11 bases between. The CDR3 is 13 residues long. CDR3 residues: CASRPGPTYEQYF. The DNA for the CDR3 is TGTGCCAGCAGACCGGGTCCCACCTACGAGCAGTACTTC.

The gene calls are TRBV11-2 and TRBJ2-7; 11 positions match TRBD2. The CDR3 has 14 residues. The trim removed 1 base at V and 5 bases at J, leaving 1 base unmatched. The germline CDR1 and CDR2 sequences are SGHAT and FQNNGV. CDR3 coding DNA: TGTGCCAGCAGCTTAGTACTAGCGGGAGACGAGCAGTACTTC. Its protein product is CASSLVLAGDEQYF.

Only a few counts were recorded for this clone. CDR3 sequence: CASSLRTRATNEKLFF. The DNA of the CDR3 is TGCGCCAGCAGCCTCAGGACCAGAGCAACTAATGAAAAACTGTTTTTT. V is TRBV4-3 and J is TRBJ1-4; D remains unclear. Germline CDR1 is LGHNA and CDR2 is YSLEER. CDR3 length: 16 residues. With 4 bases removed from V and 0 bases from J, the gap between germline ends came to 12 bases.

The chain links TRBV2 to TRBJ1-4, with 9 bases matching TRBD1. The CDR3 runs 15 residues. Germline V gives CDR1 SNHLY, CDR2 FYNNEI. Unmatched junction bases numbered 9, after V lost 6 bases and J lost 7 bases. The CDR3: CASSANRGQSEKLFF. In DNA, the CDR3 is TGTGCCAGCAGCGCGAACAGGGGGCAGAGTGAAAAACTGTTTTTT.

This clone was observed a handful of times. The chain couples TRBV7-9 to TRBJ2-3; no firm D call. Trimming stripped 3 bases from V and 0 bases from J, with 10 bases between. Germline V CDR1 and CDR2: SEHNR, FQNEAQ (reference sequence). The length of the CDR3 is 15 residues. DNA of the CDR3: TGTGCCAGCAGCTTTGGCTATTCTAGCACAGATACGCAGTATTTT. Its translation is CASSFGYSSTDTQYF.